The 25 T cell receptor beta chains presented below share a single source sample, sequenced in a study of early T cells in non-severe SARS-CoV-2 infection. TCRdb ran MiXCR on the 5' RACE reads and lists one entry per CDR3 protein. The sample has tens of thousands of distinct CDR3 sequences, 5.5% to 7.5% seen once. The sequenced sample was whole blood, obtained at baseline. The receptors shown here come from an adult who was a healthcare worker with PCR-confirmed SARS-CoV-2 infection or an uninfected control (not recorded which).

This clonotype was counted many times. The rearrangement links TRBV30 to TRBJ1-5; unclear D gene. The CDR3 contains 14 residues. Germline V gene data show CDR1 as GTSNPN and CDR2 as SVGIG (reference sequence). With 2 bases removed from V and 2 bases from J, the gap between germline ends came to 10 bases. The CDR3, as DNA: TGTGCCTGGAGTTTGGAGGAGGGCAATCAGCCCCAGCATTTT. It encodes CAWSLEEGNQPQHF.

In its sample, this clonotype was seen a few times. The V and J genes are TRBV18 and TRBJ1-3; D gene unclear. There are 15 residues in the CDR3. V lost 2 bases to trimming and J lost 4 bases, with 12 bases between them. Germline CDR1 KGHSH, CDR2 LQKENI. The CDR3 is CASSPWRGIGNTIYF. The DNA of the CDR3 is TGTGCCAGCTCACCATGGCGAGGGATCGGAAACACCATATATTTT.

This clonotype was detected many times. This chain's CDR3 is CASSPGSGYEQYF. The CDR3 coding sequence is TGTGCCAGCAGCCCGGGTAGCGGTTACGAGCAGTACTTC. V usage is TRBV5-4 and J usage is TRBJ2-7; perhaps TRBD2 as D (6 bases). V lost 4 bases and J 4 bases, leaving 12 bases between the germline ends. CDR1 and CDR2 from the germline V gene are SGHNT and YYREEE (reference sequence). The CDR3 totals 13 residues.

This clonotype was counted at least ten times. The rearrangement uses TRBV2 and TRBJ1-5; no definite D call. Germline V gives CDR1 SNHLY, CDR2 FYNNEI. The CDR3 extends over 12 amino acids. V lost 9 bases and J lost 8, with 14 bases in between. The chain's CDR3 is CASSFSAEPQHF. Written as DNA, the CDR3 is TGTGCCAGTTCTTTTTCCGCGGAGCCCCAGCATTTT.

This clonotype was counted at least ten times. The V call is TRBV4-2, the J call TRBJ1-1, with 7 bases fitting TRBD1. Germline trimming cut 11 bases from V and 8 bases from J; bases unmatched to any gene: 8. The CDR3 runs to 11 residues. CDR1 is LGHNA and CDR2 is YNFKEQ in the germline V gene. The CDR3 here is CASKTGQEAFF. CDR3 bases: TGTGCCTCAAAGACAGGGCAGGAAGCTTTCTTT.

This clonotype was recorded a few times. The chain employs TRBV25-1 and TRBJ2-3, with a weak D call TRBD2 (5 bases). The CDR3 has 14 residues. Germline V gene data show CDR1 as MGHDK and CDR2 as SYGVNS. Trimming removed 3 bases from V and 3 bases from J, with 10 bases in between. This CDR3 reads CASSERVPTDTQYF. DNA for the CDR3: TGTGCCAGCAGTGAGCGGGTCCCGACAGATACGCAGTATTTT.

V is TRBV21-1 and J is TRBJ1-1. TRBV21-1 is assigned pseudogene status. This CDR3 has 15 amino acids. CDR3 in DNA: TGTGCCAGCAGCGAGTCACAGCGGTCCGTCACTGAAGCTTTCTTT. Its translation is CASSESQRSVTEAFF.

This clonotype was picked up many times. V gene TRBV29-1 combines with J gene TRBJ1-2; D not resolved. CDR3 length: 13 residues. The V end was cut by 0 bases, the J end by 9 bases, with 14 bases between. Germline CDR1 and CDR2: SQVTM and ANQGSEA. The CDR3 nucleotides read TGCAGCGTTGAAGATCCCTCCCTGACTAGCTACACCTTC. Protein sequence: CSVEDPSLTSYTF.

This sequence joins TRBV7-9 and TRBJ2-3, with 10 bases lining up with TRBD2. The V gene's germline CDR1 is SEHNR and CDR2 FQNEAQ (reference sequence). This CDR3 comprises 16 residues. V shed 7 bases, J shed 5 bases, and the junction held 12 bases outside the gene matches. CDR3 region: CASTETSGRAQDTQYF. In DNA, the CDR3 is TGTGCCAGCACCGAAACAAGCGGGAGGGCCCAAGATACGCAGTATTTT.

This clonotype was detected only a few times. The chain couples TRBV27 to TRBJ2-1; 7 positions agree with TRBD2. CDR1 MNHEY and CDR2 SMNVEV come from the germline V gene (reference sequence). CDR3 length: 15 amino acids. V shed 2 bases and J 4 bases; nucleotides not matched to a gene: 5. The CDR3 sequence: CASSLTSGVYNEQFF. The CDR3 coding sequence is TGTGCCAGCAGTTTAACGAGCGGGGTGTACAATGAGCAGTTCTTC.

V usage is TRBV2 and J usage is TRBJ2-1, with 7 bases identical to TRBD1. This CDR3 contains 11 residues. Germline V CDR1 and CDR2: SNHLY, FYNNEI. V lost 6 bases, J lost 14 bases, and 7 bases stayed unmatched. The CDR3 DNA reads TGTGCCAGCAGGACAGGGTTCGGCGAGTTCTTC. Protein sequence: CASRTGFGEFF.

A few counts support this clonotype. The CDR3 DNA reads as TGTGCCAGCAGTTTATCTGGTGTAGGTGAAAAACTGTTTTTT. Translating it yields CASSLSGVGEKLFF. The gene calls are TRBV12-3 or TRBV12-4 and TRBJ1-4; no reliable D call. Trimming removed 2 bases from V and 7 bases from J, with 11 bases in between. The CDR3 has 14 amino acids.

This clonotype is medium-sized (0.01 to 0.1%) in the sample. J is TRBJ2-5 and V is TRBV12-3 or TRBV12-4; D unresolved. This CDR3 region has 14 residues. Trimming removed 2 bases from V and 2 bases from J, with 9 bases in between. CDR3 coding DNA: TGTGCCAGCAGTTTATCAGCGTCACAAGAGACCCAGTACTTC. Protein product: CASSLSASQETQYF.

The J gene is TRBJ1-1, the V gene TRBV6-2 or TRBV6-3, with 10 bases identical to TRBD1. This CDR3 has 15 amino acids. The V gene end was trimmed by 5 bases and the J gene end by 6 bases; junction bases not matched to a gene: 9. Germline CDR1 MNHEY, CDR2 SVGEGT. In DNA, the CDR3 is TGTGCCAGCAGTCGCCGGGACAGGGGATCACCTGAAGCTTTCTTT. This codes for CASSRRDRGSPEAFF.

This clonotype was counted at least ten times. V is TRBV28 and J is TRBJ2-7; D not resolved. Germline V gene lookup returns CDR1 MDHEN and CDR2 SYDVKM. CDR3 size: 14 residues. Trimming removed 6 bases from V and 7 bases from J, with 19 bases in between. CDR3 DNA sequence: TGTGCCAGCAGCCTCACCGGATCCTTGGGGGAGCAGTACTTC. Protein product: CASSLTGSLGEQYF. Looking up the rest from reference TRBV28 and TRBJ2-7 gives the full variable domain: DVKVTQSSRYLVKRTGEKVFLECVQDMDHENMFWYRQDPGLGLRLIYFSYDVKMKEKGDIPEGYSVSREKKERFSLILESASTNQTSMYLCASSLTGSLGEQYFGPGTRLTVT.

This clonotype was counted ten times or more. The V gene is TRBV4-2, the J gene TRBJ1-1; tentative D call: TRBD1 (6 bases). V gave up 4 bases and J gave up 7 bases, with 13 bases separating them. This CDR3 has 13 residues. Germline CDR1 LGHNA, CDR2 YNFKEQ. DNA of the CDR3: TGTGCCAGCAGCCGACGGACAGCCGGTGAAGCTTTCTTT. Its protein product is CASSRRTAGEAFF.

This chain uses TRBV30 with TRBJ2-1, with 7 nucleotides matching TRBD2. Per germline, CDR1 GTSNPN and CDR2 SVGIG (reference sequence). The CDR3 is 12 residues long. The V and J ends lost 5 bases and 9 bases, in that order; junction bases with no gene match: 7. The CDR3 sequence: CAWSREFTEQFF. The CDR3 nucleotides are TGTGCCTGGTCGCGGGAGTTCACTGAGCAGTTCTTC.

This clonotype was seen a handful of times. J is TRBJ2-2 and V is TRBV19; D is unresolved. CDR1 LNHDA and CDR2 SQIVND come from the germline V gene (reference sequence). The CDR3 runs 16 residues. V lost 2 bases to trimming and J lost 1 base, with 11 bases between them. DNA of the CDR3: TGTGCCAGTAGTATAACTGTCTACGGGAACACCGGGGAGCTGTTTTTT. Amino acids: CASSITVYGNTGELFF.

The table lists this clonotype with a few counts. This chain connects TRBV9 to TRBJ1-1, with 9 bases lining up with TRBD1. The junction had 9 bases not matched to a gene; V was cut back by 4 bases and J by 5 bases. Per the germline V gene, CDR1 is SGDLS and CDR2 is YYNGEE. The CDR3 loop spans 15 amino acids. The CDR3 DNA is TGTGCCAGCAGCCCTCCGGACAGGGGAGATACTGAAGCTTTCTTT. It is translated as CASSPPDRGDTEAFF. The variable domain in full, completed from reference TRBV9 and TRBJ1-1, reads DSGVTQTPKHLITATGQRVTLRCSPRSGDLSVYWYQQSLDQGLQFLIQYYNGEERAKGNILERFSAQQFPDLHSELNLSSLELGDSALYFCASSPPDRGDTEAFFGQGTRLTVV.

The chain combines TRBV7-6 with TRBJ1-2; perhaps TRBD1 as D (5 bases). The CDR3 consists of 14 residues. V was cut by 1 base and J by 8 bases, with 14 bases left in between. Germline CDR1 and CDR2: SGHVS and FNYEAQ. The DNA of the CDR3 is TGTGCCAGCAGCTTAGGAGGGTACGGACAAGGCTACACCTTC. Protein: CASSLGGYGQGYTF.

This clonotype was recorded many times. J is TRBJ1-2 and V is TRBV11-1; tentative D call: TRBD1 (6 bases). Germline values: CDR1 SGHAT, CDR2 FQDESV (reference sequence). V was pared by 5 bases and J by 6 bases, with 16 bases between. CDR3 length: 14 residues. CDR3 residues: CASSPWRGLDGYTF. In nucleotides, the CDR3 is TGTGCCAGCAGCCCCTGGCGGGGGCTCGATGGCTACACCTTC. The full variable domain, rest sourced from reference TRBV11-1 and TRBJ1-2, is EAEVAQSPRYKITEKSQAVAFWCDPISGHATLYWYRQILGQGPELLVQFQDESVVDDSQLPKDRFSAERLKGVDSTLKIQPAELGDSAMYLCASSPWRGLDGYTFGSGTRLTVV.

Remarks on this clonotype: An end of the junction does not agree with germline; a read error may underlie this. The CDR3 DNA sequence: TGCCGCACGGGCCGAAATTCCTACGAGCAGTACTTC. This gives the protein CRTGRNSYEQYF. This sequence joins TRBV27 and TRBJ2-7; D unclear. The germline gives CDR1 MNHEY, CDR2 SMNVEV (reference sequence). The length of the CDR3 is 12 residues.

V gene TRBV4-2 combines with J gene TRBJ2-5; 10 nucleotides agree with TRBD2. The germline V gene has CDR1 LGHNA and CDR2 YNFKEQ. The CDR3 is 14 residues long. The V and J ends lost 4 bases and 7 bases, in that order; junction bases with no gene match: 6. The CDR3 DNA sequence: TGTGCCAGCAGCCCAGGCCAGCGGGAGGGGACCCAGTACTTC. Translated, it gives CASSPGQREGTQYF.

This clonotype was picked up a small number of times. The gene calls are TRBV10-2 and TRBJ2-3, with 11 positions matching TRBD2. CDR3 size: 14 residues. The germline V gene has CDR1 WSHSY and CDR2 SAAADI. V dropped 10 bases and J dropped 3; count of bases not matched to a gene: 6. CDR3: CATVSGRVTDTQYF. CDR3 in DNA: TGCGCCACAGTTAGCGGGAGGGTAACAGATACGCAGTATTTT.

The genes are TRBV6-5 and TRBJ2-7; D could derive from TRBD1 or TRBD2 (6 bases each). The CDR3 is made up of 16 amino acids. The V end was cut by 6 bases, the J end by 5 bases, with 23 bases between. Germline V CDR1 and CDR2: MNHEY, SVGAGI. The CDR3 DNA reads TGTGCCAGCAGCCCCTACGGAGGGGGTGGAAGAAACGAGCAGTACTTC. Translation gives CASSPYGGGGRNEQYF.